Each of the 13 T cell receptor beta chains below was sequenced from the same sample in a study of identifying expanded T cells in peripheral blood. Sequencing was performed with immunoSEQ multiplex PCR; in TCRdb, only in-frame clones are kept and a portion is missing. The table has around 75,000 clones, roughly 90% seen once; the top ten hold 3% to 4%. The sequenced sample was blood. Source of these receptors: a person aged 18-70 years in good health.

The chain joins TRBV19 to TRBJ2-1; D remains unclear. Germline V gene lookup returns CDR1 LNHDA and CDR2 SQIVND (reference sequence). This CDR3 region has 14 residues. Trimming left V 5 bases short and J 2 bases short, with 10 bases between. CDR3 amino acids: CASSVSTTYNEQFF. The CDR3 DNA reads TGTGCCAGTAGTGTTTCGACAACCTACAATGAGCAGTTCTTC. The full variable domain, in which reference TRBV19 and TRBJ2-1 provide the parts outside the CDR3, is DGGITQSPKYLFRKEGQNVTLSCEQNLNHDAMYWYRQDPGQGLRLIYYSQIVNDFQKGDIAEGYSVSREKKESFPLTVTSAQKNPTAFYLCASSVSTTYNEQFFGPGTRLTVL.

V usage is TRBV12-2 and J usage is TRBJ2-7; the table names TRBD1, a call not compared with the DNA. TRBV12-2 is given as a pseudogene. CDR3 length: 18 residues. The CDR3, as DNA: TGTGCAAGTCGCTTAGCGTCAACCTTGGACAGCGAATCCTACGAGCAGTACTTC. This translates into CASRLASTLDSESYEQYF.

The chain couples TRBV30 to TRBJ2-4; possibly TRBD1 for D (6 bases). The CDR3 spans 13 residues. Per germline, CDR1 GTSNPN and CDR2 SVGIG (reference sequence). The germline V and J ends were trimmed by 3 bases and 7 bases, with 13 bases remaining between them. Here the CDR3 reads CAWRVLGANIQYF. As DNA, the CDR3 is TGTGCCTGGAGAGTGCTGGGGGCGAACATTCAGTACTTC.

The gene calls are TRBV2 and TRBJ2-1, with D uncertain. This CDR3 contains 13 residues. V lost 6 bases, J lost 5 bases, and 11 bases lay in between. CDR1 and CDR2 from the germline V gene are SNHLY and FYNNEI. This chain's CDR3 is CASRGLGHNEQFF. Written as DNA, the CDR3 is TGTGCCAGCAGGGGGTTAGGCCACAATGAGCAGTTCTTC.

The CDR3 sequence is CASTRQAPYGYTF. The CDR3 DNA reads as TGTGCCAGCACCCGACAGGCCCCCTATGGCTACACCTTC. The chain links TRBV2 to TRBJ1-2; possibly TRBD1 for D (6 bases). This CDR3 has 13 amino acids. Trimming took 7 bases from V and 4 from J, leaving 13 bases between them. The germline V gene has CDR1 SNHLY and CDR2 FYNNEI.

The rearrangement uses TRBV5-6 and TRBJ2-1; D is perhaps TRBD2 (6 bases). From germline, CDR1 is SGHDT and CDR2 YYEEEE. V was clipped by 4 bases and J by 5 bases, with 16 bases between them. The CDR3 runs 15 residues. CDR3 residues: CASSDGLREHNEQFF. Here the CDR3 DNA reads TGTGCCAGCAGCGACGGACTAAGGGAACACAATGAGCAGTTCTTC.

This chain joins TRBV27 and TRBJ2-7; D is ambiguous. Germline V gene sequence: CDR1 MNHEY, CDR2 SMNVEV (reference sequence). The CDR3 is 14 amino acids. V lost 4 bases to trimming and J lost 0 bases, with 10 bases between them. The CDR3 protein is CASSSTVVSYEQYF. The CDR3 DNA reads as TGTGCCAGCAGTTCCACAGTTGTCTCCTACGAGCAGTACTTC.

This clone has more than one count but fewer than ten. The chain carries TRBV2 and TRBJ1-6, with D unclear. Germline CDR1 and CDR2: SNHLY and FYNNEI. V was pared by 7 bases and J by 4 bases, with 8 bases between. The CDR3 has 13 residues. The CDR3 loop reads CASKLQYNSPLHF. The CDR3 coding sequence is TGTGCCAGCAAATTACAGTATAATTCACCCCTCCACTTT.

The chain has TRBV7-9 and TRBJ1-2, with a possible D match to TRBD1 (5 bases). Trimming took off 5 bases at V and 7 bases at J, with 14 bases between the two ends. Per germline, CDR1 SEHNR and CDR2 FQNEAQ (reference sequence). The CDR3 is made up of 13 amino acids. This CDR3 reads CASSPRDPAGYTF. CDR3 bases: TGTGCCAGCAGCCCCCGGGACCCGGCTGGCTACACCTTC.

The chain has TRBV10-3 and TRBJ2-3, with D possibly being TRBD2 (6 bases). Between the trimmed V and J ends, which lost 6 bases and 0 bases, there was a span of 16 bases. Germline V CDR1 and CDR2: ENHRY, SYGVKD. The CDR3 has 16 amino acids. The CDR3 is CAIRGGPASSTDTQYF. In DNA form, the CDR3 reads TGTGCCATCAGGGGGGGACCCGCATCTAGCACAGATACGCAGTATTTT.

The chain couples TRBV6-1 to TRBJ1-1; a possible D gene is TRBD1 (6 bases). This CDR3 is built from 13 residues. V lost 6 bases and J lost 6, with 14 bases in between. Looked up from germline, CDR1 is MNHNS and CDR2 is SASEGT. The CDR3 sequence: CASSRTASAEAFF. CDR3 DNA sequence: TGTGCCAGCAGCCGGACAGCATCGGCTGAAGCTTTCTTT.

The rearrangement uses TRBV27 and TRBJ1-2; possibly TRBD1 for D (6 bases). The CDR3 covers 14 residues. CDR1 is MNHEY, CDR2 SMNVEV, per germline (reference sequence). The germline V and J ends were trimmed by 4 bases and 6 bases, with 15 bases remaining between them. The CDR3 protein is CASSSDGTRDGYTF. The CDR3 nucleotides are TGTGCCAGCAGTTCCGACGGGACACGGGATGGCTACACCTTC.

The V and J genes are TRBV7-2 and TRBJ2-1; D ambiguous. Germline CDR1 and CDR2: SGHTA and FQGNSA. Trimming took 4 bases from V and 6 from J, leaving 10 bases between them. The CDR3 is 13 amino acids. The CDR3 is CASSYQRSNEQFF. DNA for the CDR3: TGTGCCAGCAGCTATCAAAGGAGCAATGAGCAGTTCTTC.